The clone carrying this T cell receptor (beta chain) appeared a few times. The same CDR3 is also encoded by other DNA sequences in this sample. This sample stems from a study of blood T cell repertoires in COVID-19. On the study more broadly: Sites across the United States, Italy and Spain contributed samples from acute and convalescent COVID-19.

Germline CDR1 is SGHRS and CDR2 is YFSETQ. The ends were cut back, 1 base at V and 5 bases at J, with 6 bases in the middle. This CDR3 is 12 amino acids long. Clones were sequenced by immunoSEQ multiplex PCR, and TCRdb holds only the in-frame ones, with some missing. The profile covers roughly 250,000 clones, with roughly 85% appearing a single time and approximately 4% taken by the ten largest. This chain joins TRBV5-1 and TRBJ2-5; D not certain. Sequenced: PBMCs or T cells enriched from blood (not recorded which). The receptor comes from a woman in her thirties or forties who had been exposed to COVID-19. The CDR3 DNA is TGCGCCAGCAGCTTGTCCCGGGAGACCCAGTACTTC. It yields the protein CASSLSRETQYF.